These 21 T cell receptor beta chains were sequenced from one sample in a study of immune characterization of retroperitoneal liposarcoma. TCRdb processed the PCR reads anew with MiXCR; each CDR3 protein has one entry. This sample has fewer than 9,000 distinct CDR3 sequences, with 25% to 35% found just once. What was sequenced was blood. The receptors derive from a male donor with retroperitoneal liposarcoma.

The sample holds a few counts of this clonotype. The CDR3 reads CASSYRGQTYNEQFF. The CDR3 bases are TGTGCCAGCAGTTACCGGGGACAAACCTACAATGAGCAGTTCTTC. The V and J genes are TRBV6-5 and TRBJ2-1; D possibly corresponds to TRBD1 (6 bases). Germline lookup yields CDR1 MNHEY and CDR2 SVGAGI. Trimming removed 2 bases at V and 2 bases at J, with 10 bases between. The CDR3 contains 15 residues.

This clonotype came up a few times. The chain employs TRBV5-6 and TRBJ2-1, with D uncertain. The assigned J gene may be wrong: the sequence end matches TRBJ2-7 better. The length of the CDR3 is 12 residues. Germline V gives CDR1 SGHDT, CDR2 YYEEEE. The CDR3 reads CASTKGPYEQYF. The CDR3 nucleotides read TGTGCCAGCACCAAGGGCCCCTACGAGCAGTACTTC.

By its share, this clonotype is medium-sized. The J gene is TRBJ2-2, the V gene TRBV12-3 or TRBV12-4, with a tentative D call TRBD1 (6 bases). There are 14 residues in the CDR3. Trimming took off 2 bases at V and 5 bases at J, with 9 bases between the two ends. Written as DNA, the CDR3 is TGTGCCAGCAGTTTACGGACAGTAACCGGGGAGCTGTTTTTT. It codes for CASSLRTVTGELFF.

In its sample, this clonotype ranks as medium-sized. V is TRBV6-1 and J is TRBJ2-5; D might be TRBD1 (5 bases). The V gene's germline CDR1 is MNHNS and CDR2 SASEGT. Trimming stripped 1 base from V and 5 bases from J, with 14 bases between. This CDR3 has 15 residues. In nucleotides, the CDR3 is TGTGCCAGCAGTGAAGGCGTAGGGGCGAGTGAGACCCAGTACTTC. Translating it yields CASSEGVGASETQYF.

In its sample, this clonotype was seen a few times. The genes are TRBV7-6 and TRBJ2-7; D assignment may be TRBD1 or TRBD2 (5 bases each). Germline V lookup: CDR1 SGHVS, CDR2 FNYEAQ. The CDR3 covers 13 residues. Between the trimmed V and J ends, which lost 8 bases and 2 bases, there was a span of 13 bases. The CDR3 loop reads CASSNGAAYEQYF. The CDR3 DNA is TGTGCCAGCTCCAACGGGGCGGCCTACGAGCAGTACTTC.

The V call is TRBV27, the J call TRBJ2-2; no definite D call. Germline CDR1 is MNHEY and CDR2 is SMNVEV (reference sequence). The CDR3 runs 16 residues. Trimming stripped 0 bases from V and 3 bases from J, with 11 bases between. In nucleotides, the CDR3 is TGTGCCAGCAGTTTATCAGGAAACCGGGACACCGGGGAGCTGTTTTTT. This sequence encodes CASSLSGNRDTGELFF.

This clonotype was seen more than once but under ten times. CDR3 coding DNA: TGTGCCAGCAGTTCGAGAATGATATCGGTCGGGGTGCAGTATTTT. Protein: CASSSRMISVGVQYF. The rearrangement links TRBV12-3 or TRBV12-4 to TRBJ2-3, with D perhaps matching TRBD2 (5 bases). The V and J ends lost 4 bases and 11 bases respectively, with 22 bases between them. This CDR3 has 15 residues.

This clonotype is termed medium-sized (0.01 to 0.1%). The V call is TRBV28, the J call TRBJ2-1; D unclear. The CDR3 spans 13 residues. From germline, CDR1 is MDHEN and CDR2 SYDVKM. Trimming shortened V by 3 bases and J by 4 bases, and 7 bases separated the two germline ends. The CDR3 spells CASSFVEYNEQFF. CDR3 nucleotide sequence: TGTGCCAGCAGTTTCGTCGAGTACAATGAGCAGTTCTTC. Full variable domain (rest looked up from reference TRBV28 and TRBJ2-1): DVKVTQSSRYLVKRTGEKVFLECVQDMDHENMFWYRQDPGLGLRLIYFSYDVKMKEKGDIPEGYSVSREKKERFSLILESASTNQTSMYLCASSFVEYNEQFFGPGTRLTVL.

V gene TRBV4-1 combines with J gene TRBJ2-1; 15 bases are a match to TRBD2. The V segment lost 4 bases and the J segment 7 bases; nucleotides outside the gene matches: 5. The CDR3 has 16 amino acids. Germline CDR1 and CDR2: MGHRA and YSYEKL. Written as DNA, the CDR3 is TGCGCCAGCAGCCCTGGACTAGCGGGGGGGCGGAATGAGCAGTTCTTC. Its translation is CASSPGLAGGRNEQFF.

This clonotype is classed as medium-sized. The chain employs TRBV27 and TRBJ2-2, with 14 bases aligning to TRBD2. V lost 3 bases to trimming and J lost 6 bases; unmatched junction nucleotides: 3. The CDR3 loop spans 16 amino acids. The germline V gene has CDR1 MNHEY and CDR2 SMNVEV (reference sequence). The CDR3 region is CASSFGTSGSPGELFF. The DNA of the CDR3 is TGTGCCAGCAGTTTCGGGACTAGCGGGAGCCCCGGGGAGCTGTTTTTT.

This clonotype is deemed medium-sized. The CDR3 DNA is TGTGCCGGCAACAGGATGAACACCGGGGAGCTGTTTTTT. As protein: CAGNRMNTGELFF. J is TRBJ2-2 and V is TRBV6-1, with D possibly being TRBD1 (5 bases). V was cut by 11 bases and J by 1 base, with 11 bases left in between. CDR1 MNHNS and CDR2 SASEGT come from the germline V gene. The CDR3 loop spans 13 amino acids.

This clonotype was observed a single time. The V gene is TRBV6-1, the J gene TRBJ2-1; 7 bases are shared with TRBD2. The DNA matches TRBJ2-7 better at its end, which makes the J call doubtful. CDR1 and CDR2 (germline): MNHNS, SASEGT. The length of the CDR3 is 15 residues. This CDR3 reads CASTRAGSWYNEQYF. CDR3 in DNA: TGTGCCAGCACGAGAGCGGGATCTTGGTACAATGAGCAGTACTTC.

This clonotype was seen at least ten times. J is TRBJ2-7 and V is TRBV7-8, with 12 bases matching TRBD2. Germline V CDR1 and CDR2: SGHVS, FQNEAQ. V lost 5 bases, J lost 3 bases, and 11 bases stayed unmatched. This CDR3 comprises 17 residues. CDR3 region: CASSLPRLAGANYEQYF. DNA for the CDR3: TGTGCCAGCAGCCTACCCCGACTAGCGGGAGCGAACTACGAGCAGTACTTC. Drawing the rest from reference TRBV7-8 and TRBJ2-7, the complete variable domain is GAGVSQSPRYKVAKRGQDVALRCDPISGHVSLFWYQQALGQGPEFLTYFQNEAQLDKSGLPSDRFFAERPEGSVSTLKIQRTQQEDSAVYLCASSLPRLAGANYEQYFGPGTRLTVT.

The rearrangement joins TRBV5-1 to TRBJ1-1; TRBD1 is a possible D gene (6 bases). CDR1 SGHRS and CDR2 YFSETQ come from the germline V gene. V was trimmed by 0 bases and J by 8 bases, leaving 14 bases between them. This CDR3 is 14 amino acids long. For the CDR3, the DNA is TGCGCCAGCAGCTTGGCCCAGGGACAAACCGAAGCTTTCTTT. It encodes CASSLAQGQTEAFF. The full variable domain, in which reference TRBV5-1 and TRBJ1-1 provide the parts outside the CDR3, is KAGVTQTPRYLIKTRGQQVTLSCSPISGHRSVSWYQQTPGQGLQFLFEYFSETQRNKGNFPGRFSGRQFSNSRSEMNVSTLELGDSALYLCASSLAQGQTEAFFGQGTRLTVV.

This chain joins TRBV6-1 and TRBJ2-7, with D perhaps TRBD2 (5 bases). Germline lookup yields CDR1 MNHNS and CDR2 SASEGT. Trimming took 10 bases from V and 4 from J, leaving 17 bases between them. The length of the CDR3 is 13 residues. The CDR3 region has the DNA TGTGCCACCCACGAGGGTGGGCCATACGAGCAGTACTTC. Its translation is CATHEGGPYEQYF.

V gene TRBV7-2 combines with J gene TRBJ1-2; D might be TRBD1 (6 bases). CDR3 size: 13 residues. The germline V gene has CDR1 SGHTA and CDR2 FQGNSA. V shed 8 bases and J shed 6 bases, with 16 bases lying between them. The CDR3 DNA reads as TGTGCCAGCGCACTCGCGAACAGGGATGGCTACACCTTC. It is translated as CASALANRDGYTF. The full variable domain, completed using reference TRBV7-2 and TRBJ1-2, is GAGVSQSPSNKVTEKGKDVELRCDPISGHTALYWYRQSLGQGLEFLIYFQGNSAPDKSGLPSDRFSAERTGGSVSTLTIQRTQQEDSAVYLCASALANRDGYTFGSGTRLTVV.

The V call is TRBV4-1, the J call TRBJ2-5; no definite D call. The ends were cut back, 2 bases at V and 3 bases at J, with 16 bases in the middle. CDR1 MGHRA and CDR2 YSYEKL come from the germline V gene. The CDR3 contains 16 residues. CDR3 DNA: TGCGCCAGCAGCCAACCCTTCGGTAACGGTGAAGAGACCCAGTACTTC. Translated, it gives CASSQPFGNGEETQYF.

The rearrangement links TRBV7-6 to TRBJ2-7; a possible D gene is TRBD1 (7 bases). From germline, CDR1 is SGHVS and CDR2 FNYEAQ. The CDR3 is 16 residues long. V lost 0 bases and J lost 0, with 12 bases in between. CDR3 amino acids: CASSLAAGQLSYEQYF. The DNA for the CDR3 is TGTGCCAGCAGCTTAGCGGCGGGACAGCTCTCCTACGAGCAGTACTTC.

This clonotype was seen more than once but under ten times. This sequence joins TRBV28 and TRBJ2-1; TRBD2 matches at 10 bases. The length of the CDR3 is 14 residues. The trim removed 8 bases at V and 5 bases at J, leaving 6 bases unmatched. Germline V CDR1 and CDR2: MDHEN, SYDVKM. The CDR3 loop is CASHLAGGNNEQFF. CDR3 sequence (DNA): TGTGCCAGCCACTTAGCGGGAGGCAACAATGAGCAGTTCTTC. Combining the CDR3 with reference TRBV28 and TRBJ2-1 gives the whole variable domain DVKVTQSSRYLVKRTGEKVFLECVQDMDHENMFWYRQDPGLGLRLIYFSYDVKMKEKGDIPEGYSVSREKKERFSLILESASTNQTSMYLCASHLAGGNNEQFFGPGTRLTVL.

In its sample, this clonotype ranks as medium-sized (0.01 to 0.1%). The rearrangement links TRBV12-3 or TRBV12-4 to TRBJ2-3; TRBD2 matches at 10 bases. This CDR3 has 14 residues. V was clipped by 7 bases and J by 4 bases; unmatched bases: 5. CDR3 nucleotide sequence: TGTGCCAGCAAGGCTAGCGGGAGCGCAGATACGCAGTATTTT. It encodes CASKASGSADTQYF.

This sequence joins TRBV7-6 and TRBJ2-1; the D is unclear. The DNA end is more similar to TRBJ2-7, so the J call may be wrong. CDR1 SGHVS and CDR2 FNYEAQ come from the germline V gene. This CDR3 is built from 13 residues. CDR3 DNA sequence: TGTGCCAGCAGCCGTAGCCAACACTACGAGCAGTACTTC. This encodes CASSRSQHYEQYF.